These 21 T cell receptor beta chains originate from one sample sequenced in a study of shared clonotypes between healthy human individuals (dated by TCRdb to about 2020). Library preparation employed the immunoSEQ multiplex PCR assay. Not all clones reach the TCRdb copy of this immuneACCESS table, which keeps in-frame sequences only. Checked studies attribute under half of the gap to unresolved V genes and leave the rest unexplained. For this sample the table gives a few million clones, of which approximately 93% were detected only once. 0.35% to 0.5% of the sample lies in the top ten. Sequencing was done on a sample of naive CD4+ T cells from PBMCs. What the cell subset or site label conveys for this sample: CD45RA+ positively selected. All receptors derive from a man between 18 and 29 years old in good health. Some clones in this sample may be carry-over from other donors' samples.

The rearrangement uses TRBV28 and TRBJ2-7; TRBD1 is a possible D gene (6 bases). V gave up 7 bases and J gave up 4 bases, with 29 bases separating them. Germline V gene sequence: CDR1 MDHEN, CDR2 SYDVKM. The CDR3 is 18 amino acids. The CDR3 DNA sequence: TGTGCCAGCACCGGGCTCGGTTACAGGGATGGTGGGGCTTACGAGCAGTACTTC. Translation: CASTGLGYRDGGAYEQYF. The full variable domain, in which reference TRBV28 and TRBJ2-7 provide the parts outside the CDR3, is DVKVTQSSRYLVKRTGEKVFLECVQDMDHENMFWYRQDPGLGLRLIYFSYDVKMKEKGDIPEGYSVSREKKERFSLILESASTNQTSMYLCASTGLGYRDGGAYEQYFGPGTRLTVT.

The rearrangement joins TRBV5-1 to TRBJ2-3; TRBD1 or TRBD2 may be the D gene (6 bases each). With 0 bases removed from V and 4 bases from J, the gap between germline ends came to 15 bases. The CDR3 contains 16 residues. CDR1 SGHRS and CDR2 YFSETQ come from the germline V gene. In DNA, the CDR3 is TGCGCCAGCAGCTTGGGACAGGAGGGGTGGTCAGATACGCAGTATTTT. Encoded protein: CASSLGQEGWSDTQYF.

CDR3 coding DNA: TGTGCCAGCACGACTAGCGGGAGACCTGTTACGCAGTATTTT. This encodes CASTTSGRPVTQYF. This sequence joins TRBV27 and TRBJ2-3; 12 nucleotides agree with TRBD2. The length of the CDR3 is 14 residues. J was trimmed by 8 bases and V by 7 bases; bases with no gene match: 7. CDR1 and CDR2 from the germline V gene are MNHEY and SMNVEV (reference sequence).

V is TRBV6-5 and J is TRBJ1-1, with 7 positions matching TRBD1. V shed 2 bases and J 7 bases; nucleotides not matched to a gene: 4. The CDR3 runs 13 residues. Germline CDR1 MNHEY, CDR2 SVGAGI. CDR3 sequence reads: CASSYRDSSEAFF. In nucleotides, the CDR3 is TGTGCCAGCAGTTACCGGGACAGCAGTGAAGCTTTCTTT.

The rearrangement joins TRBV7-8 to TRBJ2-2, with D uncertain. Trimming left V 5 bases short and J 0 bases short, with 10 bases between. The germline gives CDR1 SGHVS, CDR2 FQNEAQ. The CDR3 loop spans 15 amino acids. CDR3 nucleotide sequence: TGTGCCAGCAGCCAATCGTCCGCGAACACCGGGGAGCTGTTTTTT. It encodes CASSQSSANTGELFF.

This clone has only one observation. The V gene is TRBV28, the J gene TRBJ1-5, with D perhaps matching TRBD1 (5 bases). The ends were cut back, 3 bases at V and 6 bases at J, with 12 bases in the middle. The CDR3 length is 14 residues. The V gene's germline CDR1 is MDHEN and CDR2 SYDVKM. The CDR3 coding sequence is TGTGCCAGCAGTTTGGGCGGGGCCCGTCAGCCCCAGCATTTT. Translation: CASSLGGARQPQHF.

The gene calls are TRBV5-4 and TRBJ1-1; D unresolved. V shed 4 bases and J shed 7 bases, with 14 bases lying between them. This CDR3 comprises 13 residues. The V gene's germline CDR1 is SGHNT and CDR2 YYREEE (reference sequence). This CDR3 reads CASSPLDTREAFF. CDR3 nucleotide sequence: TGTGCCAGCAGCCCCCTAGATACACGTGAAGCTTTCTTT.

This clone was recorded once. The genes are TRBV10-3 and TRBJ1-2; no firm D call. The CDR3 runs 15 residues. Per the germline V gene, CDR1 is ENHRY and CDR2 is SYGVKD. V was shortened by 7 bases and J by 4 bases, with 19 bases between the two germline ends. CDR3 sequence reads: CAINVDARISYGYTF. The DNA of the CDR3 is TGTGCCATCAATGTGGACGCGCGGATTAGCTATGGCTACACCTTC.

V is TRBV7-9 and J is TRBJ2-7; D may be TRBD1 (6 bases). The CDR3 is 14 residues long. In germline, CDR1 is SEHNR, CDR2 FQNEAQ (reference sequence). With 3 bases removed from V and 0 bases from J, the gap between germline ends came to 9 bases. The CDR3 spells CASSFRDNSYEQYF. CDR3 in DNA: TGTGCCAGCAGCTTTAGGGACAACTCCTACGAGCAGTACTTC.

CDR3 in amino acids: CASSVTGADSGNTIYF. CDR3 nucleotide sequence: TGTGCCAGCAGTGTTACAGGGGCCGACTCTGGAAACACCATATATTTT. The chain joins TRBV2 to TRBJ1-3, with TRBD1 matching 7 bases. Per germline, CDR1 SNHLY and CDR2 FYNNEI. The V segment lost 4 bases and the J segment 0 bases; nucleotides outside the gene matches: 6. The CDR3 is 16 residues long.

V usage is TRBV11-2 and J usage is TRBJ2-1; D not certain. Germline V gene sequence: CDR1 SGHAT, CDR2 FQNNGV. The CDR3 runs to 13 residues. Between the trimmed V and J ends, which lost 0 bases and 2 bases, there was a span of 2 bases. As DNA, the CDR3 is TGTGCCAGCAGCTTAGACACCTACAATGAGCAGTTCTTC. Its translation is CASSLDTYNEQFF.

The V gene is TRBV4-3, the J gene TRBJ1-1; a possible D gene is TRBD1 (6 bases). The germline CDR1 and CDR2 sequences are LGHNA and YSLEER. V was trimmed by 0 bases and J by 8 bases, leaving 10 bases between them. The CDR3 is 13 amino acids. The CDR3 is CASSQEAGTEAFF. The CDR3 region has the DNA TGCGCCAGCAGCCAAGAGGCCGGGACAGAAGCTTTCTTT.

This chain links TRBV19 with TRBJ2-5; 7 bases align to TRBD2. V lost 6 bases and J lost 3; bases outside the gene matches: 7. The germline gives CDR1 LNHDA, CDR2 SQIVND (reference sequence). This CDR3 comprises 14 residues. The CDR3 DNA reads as TGTGCCAGTAGAAGGGTTGGGGGGGAAGAGACCCAGTACTTC. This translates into CASRRVGGEETQYF.

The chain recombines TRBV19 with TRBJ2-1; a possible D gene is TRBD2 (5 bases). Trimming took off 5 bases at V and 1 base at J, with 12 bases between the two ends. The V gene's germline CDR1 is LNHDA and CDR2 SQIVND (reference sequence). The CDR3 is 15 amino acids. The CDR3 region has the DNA TGTGCCAGTAGTTACCTAGCTGGGTCCTACAATGAGCAGTTCTTC. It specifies CASSYLAGSYNEQFF.

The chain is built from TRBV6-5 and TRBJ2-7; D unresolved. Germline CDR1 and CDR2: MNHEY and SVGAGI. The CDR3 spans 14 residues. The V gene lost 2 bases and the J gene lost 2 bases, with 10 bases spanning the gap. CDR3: CASSYRQEAYEQYF. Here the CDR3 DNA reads TGTGCCAGCAGTTACCGGCAGGAAGCCTACGAGCAGTACTTC.

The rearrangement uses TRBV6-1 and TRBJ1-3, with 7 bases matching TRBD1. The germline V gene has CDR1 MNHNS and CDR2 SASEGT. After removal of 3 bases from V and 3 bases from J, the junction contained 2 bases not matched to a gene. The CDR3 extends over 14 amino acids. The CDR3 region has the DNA TGTGCCAGCAGTGAGGACAGGCTTGGAAACACCATATATTTT. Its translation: CASSEDRLGNTIYF.

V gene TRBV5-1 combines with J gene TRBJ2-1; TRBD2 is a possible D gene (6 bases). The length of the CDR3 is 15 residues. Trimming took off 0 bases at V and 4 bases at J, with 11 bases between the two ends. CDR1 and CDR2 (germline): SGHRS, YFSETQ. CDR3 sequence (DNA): TGCGCCAGCAGCTTGGATTCGGGGGAATACAATGAGCAGTTCTTC. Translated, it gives CASSLDSGEYNEQFF.

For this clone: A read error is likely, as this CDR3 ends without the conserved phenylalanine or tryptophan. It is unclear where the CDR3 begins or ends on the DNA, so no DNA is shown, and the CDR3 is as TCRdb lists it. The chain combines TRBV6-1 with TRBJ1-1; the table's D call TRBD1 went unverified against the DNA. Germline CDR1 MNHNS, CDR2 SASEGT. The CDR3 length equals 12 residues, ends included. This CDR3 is CASSEAVALGDL.

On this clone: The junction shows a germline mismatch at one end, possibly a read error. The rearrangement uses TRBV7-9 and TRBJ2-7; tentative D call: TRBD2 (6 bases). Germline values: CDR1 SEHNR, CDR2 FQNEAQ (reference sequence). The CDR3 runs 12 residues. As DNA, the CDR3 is TGTGCCAGCAGCTTAGATATAGCGGCAGCCTCCTTC. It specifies CASSLDIAAASF.

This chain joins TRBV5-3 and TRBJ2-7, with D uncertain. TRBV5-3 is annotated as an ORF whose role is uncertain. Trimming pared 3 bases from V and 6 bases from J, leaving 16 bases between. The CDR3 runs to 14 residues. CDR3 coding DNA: TGTGCCAGAAGCTCTACTAAGGATAGAACCGAGCAGTACTTC. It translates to CARSSTKDRTEQYF.

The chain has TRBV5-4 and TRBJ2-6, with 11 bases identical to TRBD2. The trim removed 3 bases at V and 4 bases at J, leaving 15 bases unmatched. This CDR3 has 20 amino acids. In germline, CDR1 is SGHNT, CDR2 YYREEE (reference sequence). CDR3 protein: CASSYSTPTSGSPGANVLTF. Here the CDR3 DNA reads TGTGCCAGCAGCTATTCCACCCCTACTAGCGGGAGTCCAGGGGCCAACGTCCTGACTTTC.